This TCR beta chain was sequenced in a study of blood T cell repertoires in COVID-19. Trimming left V 3 bases short and J 0 bases short, with 9 bases between. CDR1 and CDR2 (germline): SGDLS, YYNGEE. The CDR3 runs 15 residues. This table comes from immunoSEQ multiplex PCR, and its TCRdb copy is limited to in-frame clones, with some not included. The table has 160,000 or so clones, 70% to 90% seen once. The chain has TRBV9 and TRBJ1-4; maybe TRBD1 (5 bases). Sequencing was carried out using peripheral blood. The receptor comes from a woman aged 50 to 65 with COVID-19, enrolled during active disease. The CDR3 bases are TGTGCCAGCAGCGCTACAGGAGCAACTAATGAAAAACTGTTTTTT. As protein: CASSATGATNEKLFF.